These 11 T cell receptor beta chains originate from one sample sequenced in a study of blood T cell repertoires in COVID-19. Assay: immunoSEQ multiplex PCR; the TCRdb copy retains only in-frame clones and omits some. The sample has over 100,000 clones, less than 90% seen once. The sample consisted of peripheral blood. Receptors were obtained from an older man with acute or convalescent COVID-19.

The chain combines TRBV7-9 with TRBJ2-2; 8 bases map to TRBD2. Germline trimming cut 5 bases from V and 1 base from J; bases unmatched to any gene: 6. This CDR3 contains 16 residues. Germline CDR1 and CDR2: SEHNR and FQNEAQ (reference sequence). CDR3 bases: TGTGCCAGCAGCGCCGCGGCGGGAGGGAACACCGGGGAGCTGTTTTTT. Protein product: CASSAAAGGNTGELFF.

V and J are TRBV10-3 and TRBJ1-5; the D is unclear. CDR1 and CDR2 (germline): ENHRY, SYGVKD. The V end was cut by 0 bases, the J end by 4 bases, with 7 bases between. The CDR3 contains 14 residues. CDR3 loop: CAISESTGNQPQHF. CDR3 DNA: TGTGCCATCAGTGAGTCGACGGGGAATCAGCCCCAGCATTTT.

In this sample, this clone turned up once. This chain uses TRBV29-1 with TRBJ1-1; D is undetermined. The V gene lost 4 bases and the J gene lost 7 bases, with 10 bases spanning the gap. There are 11 residues in the CDR3. In germline, CDR1 is SQVTM, CDR2 ANQGSEA. CDR3 loop: CSVVVGFEAFF. In nucleotides, the CDR3 is TGCAGCGTTGTCGTGGGCTTTGAAGCTTTCTTT.

The V and J genes are TRBV4-2 and TRBJ1-1, with TRBD1 as a possible D gene (6 bases). With 1 base removed from V and 6 bases from J, the gap between germline ends came to 18 bases. The CDR3 runs 16 residues. CDR1 and CDR2 (germline): LGHNA, YNFKEQ. The CDR3 coding sequence is TGTGCCAGCAGCCAAGGAAAAAGAGGGGGATACGCTGAAGCTTTCTTT. Translating gives CASSQGKRGGYAEAFF.

As regards this clone: Compared with germline, one end of the junction differs, possibly owing to a read error. The gene calls are TRBV7-8 and TRBJ1-4, with D possibly TRBD1 on 6 matching bases. Germline V CDR1 and CDR2: SGHVS, FQNEAQ. CDR3 length: 16 residues. CDR3 residues: CASSSVLDRTHEKLFF. The CDR3 DNA is TGTGCCAGCAGCTCCGTTCTGGACAGAACTCATGAAAAACTGTTTTTT.

The chain has TRBV5-1 and TRBJ1-2; no definite D call. Per the germline V gene, CDR1 is SGHRS and CDR2 is YFSETQ. The CDR3 is made up of 13 amino acids. Between the trimmed V and J ends, which lost 1 base and 6 bases, there was a span of 10 bases. As DNA, the CDR3 is TGCGCCAGCAGCTTGTCCATGGGCGATGGCTACACCTTC. As protein: CASSLSMGDGYTF.

The chain joins TRBV20-1 to TRBJ1-1; perhaps TRBD1 as D (5 bases). The CDR3 has 13 residues. V gave up 3 bases and J gave up 5 bases, with 13 bases separating them. Germline values: CDR1 DFQATT, CDR2 SNEGSKA (reference sequence). The CDR3 bases are TGCAGTGCTAGTTGGGGGGATCAGACTGAAGCTTTCTTT. Translating it yields CSASWGDQTEAFF.

The V call is TRBV7-9, the J call TRBJ2-7, with a weak D call TRBD2 (6 bases). V was pared by 5 bases and J by 0 bases, with 11 bases between. The CDR3 extends over 14 amino acids. Germline V gene sequence: CDR1 SEHNR, CDR2 FQNEAQ (reference sequence). The CDR3 spells CASSPVGSSYEQYF. DNA for the CDR3: TGTGCCAGCAGCCCCGTCGGGAGCTCCTACGAGCAGTACTTC.

The genes are TRBV6-6 and TRBJ1-2; TRBD1 is a possible D gene (6 bases). Germline CDR1 MNHNY, CDR2 SVGAGI (reference sequence). Trimming removed 7 bases from V and 2 bases from J, with 8 bases in between. This CDR3 is built from 12 residues. CDR3 in DNA: TGTGCCAGCACTGGGACAAACTATGGCTACACCTTC. Its translation: CASTGTNYGYTF.

The gene calls are TRBV5-4 and TRBJ2-4; TRBD2 is a possible D gene (5 bases). Trimming removed 4 bases at V and 6 bases at J, with 14 bases between. The CDR3 covers 14 residues. CDR1 is SGHNT and CDR2 is YYREEE in the germline V gene (reference sequence). CDR3 DNA sequence: TGTGCCAGCAGCCTGGCTAGCAGTGGAAACATTCAGTACTTC. Translation gives CASSLASSGNIQYF. The variable domain in full, with the rest retrieved from reference TRBV5-4 and TRBJ2-4, is ETGVTQSPTHLIKTRGQQVTLRCSSQSGHNTVSWYQQALGQGPQFIFQYYREEENGRGNFPPRFSGLQFPNYSSELNVNALELDDSALYLCASSLASSGNIQYFGAGTRLSVL.

V usage is TRBV6-2 or TRBV6-3 and J usage is TRBJ2-7; 8 bases map to TRBD2. The germline V gene has CDR1 MNHEY and CDR2 SVGEGT. The CDR3 is made up of 14 amino acids. V dropped 0 bases and J dropped 4; count of bases not matched to a gene: 2. CDR3 residues: CASSYSSGKYEQYF. DNA of the CDR3: TGTGCCAGCAGTTACTCTAGCGGGAAGTACGAGCAGTACTTC.